The T cell receptor (beta chain) described here comes from a study of Graves' ophthalmopathy and Graves' hyperthyroidism (dated by TCRdb to 2017 to 2018). Notes on the research overall: A patient counted as having stable hyperthyroidism if there was no progression to ophthalmopathy within 18 months of follow-up. To explore V-J signatures that separate ophthalmopathy from hyperthyroidism, a discovery set of more than 95 patients was enrolled, consisting of about 45 with ophthalmopathy and some 56 with stable hyperthyroidism. Following sample collection, hyperthyroidism patients were given methimazole at a starting dose of 30 mg daily, and ophthalmopathy patients were given high-dose intravenous methylprednisolone. The study used TCR beta repertoire signatures to distinguish Graves' ophthalmopathy from Graves' hyperthyroidism and to predict progression to ophthalmopathy. An independent validation cohort was composed of 18 to 20 hyperthyroidism patients and some 16 patients who later progressed from hyperthyroidism to ophthalmopathy. In five to seven hyperthyroidism patients, T-cell repertoires of thyroid tissue and blood were compared. In total, under 150 blood samples were TCR-sequenced: approximately 42 ophthalmopathy, 75 hyperthyroidism and roughly 17 hyperthyroidism-to-ophthalmopathy patients. The research as a whole found: In validation, the model predicted ophthalmopathy progression with about 71% sensitivity and about 77% specificity; some 13 predicted patients were CT-confirmed with GO in a median of around 6 months. Among expanded thyroid clonotypes with frequency above 0.001, most also showed up in blood, which suggests that blood repertoires may reflect the thyroid immune response. No statistical method was used to set the sample size in advance, and the investigators knew which group each participant was assigned to. In cross-validation, the 13-signature model distinguished ophthalmopathy from stable hyperthyroidism with about 90% sensitivity and roughly 81% specificity, while in the test set the corresponding values were roughly 80% and 75%.

This clonotype was seen at least ten times. No antigen is known for it. Qualities for individual bases were not recorded, and no much larger clone is one base off. V sheds 4 bases and J sheds 4 bases, leaving 8 bases between their ends. The germline V gene gives CDR1 as SNHLY and CDR2 as FYNNEI. The cysteine opens and the phenylalanine closes a CDR3 of 13 amino acids. Only the CDR3 DNA is retained, 39 bases long and in frame from the first base. For repertoire sequencing, TCR beta CDR3 regions were amplified from RNA transcripts. The first round of RT-PCR was done with HTBI primers and the Qiagen OneStep RT-PCR kit, and was followed by a second round of multiplex PCR, then size selection and purification. The libraries underwent paired-end sequencing with 100 bp reads on an Illumina HiSeq2000. The authors' analysis ran thus. SOAPnuke was used for read processing, and reads with adapters, uncalled bases, a mean Phred below 15, or no exact constant-primer or identifier match were discarded. High-quality paired reads were merged with COPE v1.2.5. Each unique nucleotide sequence was defined as a clonotype, and clonotypes were aligned to IMGT TRB V, D and J references with MiTCR v1.1. The analysis was limited to V-J combinations with a frequency above 0.0001, which together covered just over 98% of the repertoires. For each V-J combination, a TCR clonal expansion and chaos score was defined as F50 clonal expansion divided by the chaos observed in the TCRdist matrix. Welch's t-statistics and random forest were used to reduce the features to about 12 V-J combinations, which were then used as input to a naive Bayes classifier. Thyroid-blood repertoire similarity was quantified with the Morisita-Horn index. Through fastp at Q25 and MiXCR, TCRdb rebuilt clones from the public reads, retaining in-frame beta chains. Every distinct CDR3 protein forms one entry, paired with its most common genes and DNA. These V and J calls originate from TCRdb's pipeline instead of the authors' own analysis. In this sample the table shows around 1.1 million distinct CDR3 sequences, about 36% of which occur a single time. The ten largest account for around 10% of the sample.

Hyperthyroidism patients were newly diagnosed, with disease duration under 2 months, and aged 18 to 65 years. Patients with other autoimmune diseases, uncontrolled infections, pregnancy or lactation were excluded from the study. Clinical symptoms, serum thyroxine, TRAb, thyroid ultrasound and orbital computed tomography were used for diagnosis. Trizol reagent was used to extract the total RNA, and its quality was then checked on an Agilent 2100 Bioanalyzer. This receptor was taken from an adult man with Graves' hyperthyroidism. The chain uses TRBV2 and TRBJ1-3, and TRBD1 may be the D gene, going by 5 matching bases. The sequenced sample consisted of peripheral blood or thyroid tissue (not recorded which). The CDR3 protein: CASSVREGNTIYF. The base sequence is TGTGCCAGCAGTGTCAGGGAAGGAAACACCATATATTTT.